The sequence of this T cell receptor beta chain was determined in a study of blood T cell repertoires in COVID-19. Per the authors' pipeline: Reference gene primer amplification gave nucleated cell count estimates. Sequenced by immunoSEQ multiplex PCR; TCRdb stores in-frame clones only, minus some. D and trimming come from the DNA, and the V and J calls and clone size come from that table. The sample consists of around 260,000 clones, 65% to 90% of them appearing once. Material: peripheral blood. This receptor was identified in a man aged 25-45 years with active or convalescent COVID-19.

Written as DNA, the CDR3 is TGTGCCAGCAGCTTAGCGGGGGGGCCTCCCAATTTCAATGAGCAGTTCTTC. Translated: CASSLAGGPPNFNEQFF. This rearrangement joins TRBV11-3 to TRBJ2-1, with 8 positions matching TRBD2. The V gene's germline CDR1 is SGHNT and CDR2 YENEEA. V lost 1 base to trimming and J lost 6 bases; unmatched junction nucleotides: 11. CDR3 size: 17 residues.